This T cell receptor beta chain derives from a study of blood T cells in healthy people across ages. A few counts support this clonotype. Its antigen remains unidentified. Study results and limitations: Older age coincided with a roughly linear decline in TCR beta diversity per million T cells.

CDR3 size: 14 residues. V gave up 3 bases and J gave up 3 bases, with 12 bases separating them. Per germline, CDR1 MGHDK and CDR2 SYGVNS. PCR was performed a second time for about 7 to 12 cycles using a sample-barcoded 5' primer and a J-beta primer mix. Each cDNA molecule, via a template-switch adaptor with 12 random nucleotides, was tagged. TCRdb used MiXCR to reprocess the 5' RACE reads, holding one entry per CDR3 protein. The repertoire has about 970,000 distinct CDR3 sequences, around 54% of them found once; the top ten carry about a fifth. Sequencing was carried out using blood. The chain links TRBV25-1 to TRBJ2-7, with no clear D. The source is a woman aged 55-70 years in good health. The CDR3 bases are TGTGCCAGCAGTGACGGACCACTCTTCTACGAGCAGTACTTC. Protein sequence: CASSDGPLFYEQYF.